This T cell receptor beta chain was found in a study of cytomegalovirus exposure and HLA in healthy donors. The CDR3 contains 17 residues. Trimming shortened V by 4 bases and J by 5 bases, and 20 bases separated the two germline ends. Germline loops: CDR1 LNHDA, CDR2 SQIVND (reference sequence). Use of 60 Vbeta and 13 Jbeta primers characterized the PCR. Profiled with immunoSEQ multiplex PCR; TCRdb holds only in-frame clones, not every one. The table has 60,000 to 70,000 clones, more than 80% seen once. The V and J genes are TRBV19 and TRBJ2-2; tentatively, D is TRBD1 (5 bases). This sequence originates from a young woman in good health and CMV-seronegative. The specimen was PBMCs. Written as DNA, the CDR3 is TGTGCCAGTAGTACACTACGTCTTGGGGCTGGTACCGGGGAGCTGTTTTTT. Translated, it gives CASSTLRLGAGTGELFF.